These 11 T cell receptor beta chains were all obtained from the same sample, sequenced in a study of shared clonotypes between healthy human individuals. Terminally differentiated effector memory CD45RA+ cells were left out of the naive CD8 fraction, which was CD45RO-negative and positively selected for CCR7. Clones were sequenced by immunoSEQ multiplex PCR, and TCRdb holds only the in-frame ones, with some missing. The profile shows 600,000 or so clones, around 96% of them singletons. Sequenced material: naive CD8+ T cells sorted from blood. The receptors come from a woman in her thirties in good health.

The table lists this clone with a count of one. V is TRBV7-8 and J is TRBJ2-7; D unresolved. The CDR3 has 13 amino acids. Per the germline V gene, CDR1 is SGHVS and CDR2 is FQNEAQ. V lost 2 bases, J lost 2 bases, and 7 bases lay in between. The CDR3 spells CASSLHGTYEQYF. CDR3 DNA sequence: TGTGCCAGCAGCTTACATGGGACCTACGAGCAGTACTTC. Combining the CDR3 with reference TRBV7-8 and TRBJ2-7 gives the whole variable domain GAGVSQSPRYKVAKRGQDVALRCDPISGHVSLFWYQQALGQGPEFLTYFQNEAQLDKSGLPSDRFFAERPEGSVSTLKIQRTQQEDSAVYLCASSLHGTYEQYFGPGTRLTVT.

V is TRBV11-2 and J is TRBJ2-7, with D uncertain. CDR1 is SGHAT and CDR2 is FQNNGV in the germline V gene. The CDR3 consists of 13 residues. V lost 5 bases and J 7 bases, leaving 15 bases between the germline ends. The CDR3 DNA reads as TGTGCCAGCAGCACGCCGACCCGTTTAGAGCAGTACTTC. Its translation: CASSTPTRLEQYF. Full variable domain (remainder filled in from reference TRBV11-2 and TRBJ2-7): EAGVAQSPRYKIIEKRQSVAFWCNPISGHATLYWYQQILGQGPKLLIQFQNNGVVDDSQLPKDRFSAERLKGVDSTLKIQPAKLEDSAVYLCASSTPTRLEQYFGPGTRLTVT.

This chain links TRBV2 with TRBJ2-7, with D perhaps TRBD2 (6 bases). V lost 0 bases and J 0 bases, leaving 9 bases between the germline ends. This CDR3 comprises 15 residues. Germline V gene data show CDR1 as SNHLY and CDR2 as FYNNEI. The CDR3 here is CASSEAGGGSYEQYF. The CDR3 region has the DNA TGTGCCAGCAGTGAAGCGGGGGGAGGCTCCTACGAGCAGTACTTC.

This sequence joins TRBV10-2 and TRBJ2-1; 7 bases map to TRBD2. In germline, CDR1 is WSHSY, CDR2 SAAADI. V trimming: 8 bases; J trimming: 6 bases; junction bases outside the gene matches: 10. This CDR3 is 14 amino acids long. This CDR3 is CASGLGEGLNEQFF. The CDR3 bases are TGCGCCAGCGGGTTGGGGGAGGGCCTCAATGAGCAGTTCTTC.

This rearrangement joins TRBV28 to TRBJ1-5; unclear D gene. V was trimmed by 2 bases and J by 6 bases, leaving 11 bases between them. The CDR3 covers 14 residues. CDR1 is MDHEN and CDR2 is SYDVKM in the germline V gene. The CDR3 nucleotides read TGTGCCAGCAGTTTAAGGGTAGTCAGTCAGCCCCAGCATTTT. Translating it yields CASSLRVVSQPQHF. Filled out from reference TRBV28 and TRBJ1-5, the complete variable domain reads DVKVTQSSRYLVKRTGEKVFLECVQDMDHENMFWYRQDPGLGLRLIYFSYDVKMKEKGDIPEGYSVSREKKERFSLILESASTNQTSMYLCASSLRVVSQPQHFGDGTRLSIL.

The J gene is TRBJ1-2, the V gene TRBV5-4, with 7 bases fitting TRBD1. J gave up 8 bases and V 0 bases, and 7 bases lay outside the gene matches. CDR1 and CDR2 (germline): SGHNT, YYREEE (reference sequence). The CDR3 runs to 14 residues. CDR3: CASSLAGGGAGYTF. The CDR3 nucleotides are TGTGCCAGCAGCTTGGCTGGAGGGGGCGCGGGCTACACCTTC. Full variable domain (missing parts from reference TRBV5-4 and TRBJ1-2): ETGVTQSPTHLIKTRGQQVTLRCSSQSGHNTVSWYQQALGQGPQFIFQYYREEENGRGNFPPRFSGLQFPNYSSELNVNALELDDSALYLCASSLAGGGAGYTFGSGTRLTVV.

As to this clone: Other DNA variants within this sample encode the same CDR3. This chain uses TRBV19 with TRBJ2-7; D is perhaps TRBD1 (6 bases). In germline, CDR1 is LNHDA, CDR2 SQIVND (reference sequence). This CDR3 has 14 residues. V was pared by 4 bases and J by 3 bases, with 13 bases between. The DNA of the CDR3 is TGTGCCAGTAGTACCCGGACAGATTACTACGAGCAGTACTTC. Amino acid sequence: CASSTRTDYYEQYF. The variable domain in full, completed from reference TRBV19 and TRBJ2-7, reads DGGITQSPKYLFRKEGQNVTLSCEQNLNHDAMYWYRQDPGQGLRLIYYSQIVNDFQKGDIAEGYSVSREKKESFPLTVTSAQKNPTAFYLCASSTRTDYYEQYFGPGTRLTVT.

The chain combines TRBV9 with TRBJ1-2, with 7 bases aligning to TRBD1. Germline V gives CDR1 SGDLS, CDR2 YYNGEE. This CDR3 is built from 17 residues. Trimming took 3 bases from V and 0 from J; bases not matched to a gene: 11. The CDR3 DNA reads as TGTGCCAGCAGCGGACCGGGACAAGGGGGCACTAACTATGGCTACACCTTC. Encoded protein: CASSGPGQGGTNYGYTF.

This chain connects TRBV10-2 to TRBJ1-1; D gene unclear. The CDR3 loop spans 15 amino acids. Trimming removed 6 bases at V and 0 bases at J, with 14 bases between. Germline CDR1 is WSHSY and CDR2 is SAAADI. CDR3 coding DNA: TGCGCCAGCAGCCCGGGAGGGTCCCTGAACACTGAAGCTTTCTTT. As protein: CASSPGGSLNTEAFF.

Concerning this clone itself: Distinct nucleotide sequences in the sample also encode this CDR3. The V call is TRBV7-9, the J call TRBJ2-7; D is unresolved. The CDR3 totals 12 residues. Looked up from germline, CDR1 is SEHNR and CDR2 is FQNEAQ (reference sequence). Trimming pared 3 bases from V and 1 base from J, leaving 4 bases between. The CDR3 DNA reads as TGTGCCAGCAGCTTCAATTCCTACGAGCAGTACTTC. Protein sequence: CASSFNSYEQYF.

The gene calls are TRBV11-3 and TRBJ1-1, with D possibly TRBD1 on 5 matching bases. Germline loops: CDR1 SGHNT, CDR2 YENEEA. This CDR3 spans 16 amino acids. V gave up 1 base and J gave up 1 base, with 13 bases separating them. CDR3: CASSLVTGTGNTEAFF. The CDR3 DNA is TGTGCCAGCAGCTTAGTAACCGGGACGGGGAACACTGAAGCTTTCTTT.